This T cell receptor (beta chain) derives from a study of blood T cell repertoires in COVID-19. Looking at the study overall: Researchers got acute and convalescent COVID-19 samples from the United States, Italy and Spain.

The CDR3 has 11 residues. Germline CDR1 reads DFQATT; CDR2 reads SNEGSKA (reference sequence). V lost 4 bases, J lost 11 bases, and 12 bases lay in between. Assay: immunoSEQ multiplex PCR; the TCRdb copy retains only in-frame clones and omits some. Among over 200,000 clones listed, less than 90% were seen once. The TCR was taken from a man between 35 and 55 years old with active or convalescent COVID-19. The material sequenced was peripheral blood. V is TRBV20-1 and J is TRBJ2-1; TRBD2 might be the D (5 bases). The CDR3 nucleotides are TGCAGTGCTACCGGACTCTCACAGCAGTTCTTC. Its protein product is CSATGLSQQFF.